The next 8 T cell receptor beta chains were all read from a single sample in a study of lung T cells in sarcoidosis with Löfgren's syndrome. TCRdb reprocessed the reads via MiXCR and lists one record per CDR3 protein. The data show tens of thousands of distinct CDR3 sequences, 21% seen once. The sequenced sample was CD4+ T cells from PBMCs. The receptors here all came from a human donor with sarcoidosis (Löfgren's syndrome or another form), or a control subject (not recorded which).

This clonotype was recorded a few times. The CDR3 loop is CSVATANQPQHF. The DNA of the CDR3 is TGCAGCGTTGCAACAGCGAATCAGCCCCAGCATTTT. The chain links TRBV29-1 to TRBJ1-5; no definite D call. The germline gives CDR1 SQVTM, CDR2 ANQGSEA. Trimming left V 4 bases short and J 4 bases short, with 8 bases between. There are 12 residues in the CDR3. Full variable domain (outside the CDR3, taken from reference TRBV29-1 and TRBJ1-5): SAVISQKPSRDICQRGTSLTIQCQVDSQVTMMFWYRQQPGQSLTLIATANQGSEATYESGFVIDKFPISRPNLTFSTLTVSNMSPEDSSIYLCSVATANQPQHFGDGTRLSIL.

On this clonotype itself: A much larger clone differs by one base, so this may be a read error. The J gene is TRBJ1-1, the V gene TRBV7-9; perhaps TRBD1 as D (5 bases). V dropped 5 bases and J dropped 12 bases, with 19 bases sitting between them. The germline V gene encodes CDR1 SEHNR and CDR2 FQNEAQ (reference sequence). The CDR3 totals 13 residues. CDR3 residues: CASSADSGGETFF. CDR3 coding DNA: TGTGCCAGCAGCGCCGACAGTGGTGGGGAAACTTTCTTT.

The chain combines TRBV30 with TRBJ1-3; TRBD1 is a possible D gene (5 bases). The CDR3 runs 15 residues. The V and J ends lost 4 bases and 0 bases respectively, with 13 bases between them. Germline V gene lookup returns CDR1 GTSNPN and CDR2 SVGIG (reference sequence). The CDR3 loop reads CAWISGQSSGNTIYF. Here the CDR3 DNA reads TGTGCCTGGATTTCGGGGCAGAGCTCTGGAAACACCATATATTTT. Based on the CDR3 plus reference TRBV30 and TRBJ1-3, the full variable domain is SQTIHQWPATLVQPVGSPLSLECTVEGTSNPNLYWYRQAAGRGLQLLFYSVGIGQISSEVPQNLSASRPQDRQFILSSKKLLLSDSGFYLCAWISGQSSGNTIYFGEGSWLTVV.

At least ten counts were recorded for this clonotype. The chain has TRBV7-8 and TRBJ2-5; D perhaps matches TRBD2 (6 bases). Trimming stripped 5 bases from V and 4 bases from J, with 20 bases between. The CDR3 contains 16 residues. Germline CDR1 reads SGHVS; CDR2 reads FQNEAQ. As DNA, the CDR3 is TGTGCCAGCAGCCCCGTAGGTGGTAGCGGTAGAGAGACCCAGTACTTC. Its translation is CASSPVGGSGRETQYF. The full variable domain, its missing parts supplied by reference TRBV7-8 and TRBJ2-5, is GAGVSQSPRYKVAKRGQDVALRCDPISGHVSLFWYQQALGQGPEFLTYFQNEAQLDKSGLPSDRFFAERPEGSVSTLKIQRTQQEDSAVYLCASSPVGGSGRETQYFGPGTRLLVL.

V usage is TRBV28 and J usage is TRBJ2-3; 7 bases match TRBD1. The junction had 12 bases not matched to a gene; V was cut back by 8 bases and J by 4 bases. The V gene's germline CDR1 is MDHEN and CDR2 SYDVKM. The CDR3 consists of 15 residues. DNA for the CDR3: TGTGCCAGCGGTCCCCCGGAACAGGGGTCAGATACGCAGTATTTT. It encodes CASGPPEQGSDTQYF.

This clonotype was seen ten or more times. The V gene is TRBV6-1, the J gene TRBJ2-7, with TRBD1 matching 8 bases. This CDR3 has 12 amino acids. V shed 6 bases, J shed 5 bases, and the junction held 3 bases outside the gene matches. Per the germline V gene, CDR1 is MNHNS and CDR2 is SASEGT. The chain's CDR3 is CASRNRGNEQYF. In DNA form, the CDR3 reads TGTGCCAGCAGGAACAGGGGGAACGAGCAGTACTTC.

There are many counts of this clonotype. J is TRBJ2-5 and V is TRBV27; 11 bases agree with TRBD2. This CDR3 region has 17 residues. After removal of 4 bases from V and 2 bases from J, the junction contained 9 bases not matched to a gene. CDR1 and CDR2 (germline): MNHEY, SMNVEV (reference sequence). CDR3 residues: CASSSTHGTSGQETQYF. Here the CDR3 DNA reads TGTGCCAGCAGTTCAACACATGGGACTAGCGGTCAAGAGACCCAGTACTTC.

This chain uses TRBV3-1 with TRBJ1-5; 8 bases are shared with TRBD1. CDR1 is LGHDT and CDR2 is YNNKEL in the germline V gene (reference sequence). CDR3 length: 16 amino acids. Germline trimming cut 2 bases from V and 7 bases from J; bases unmatched to any gene: 10. CDR3 sequence reads: CASSQHYRGYGQPQHF. CDR3 in DNA: TGTGCCAGCAGCCAACACTACAGGGGGTACGGACAGCCCCAGCATTTT.